This entry concerns a single TCR beta chain. Its antigen remains unknown. V gave up 7 bases and J gave up 2 bases, with 9 bases separating them. CDR1 SEHNR and CDR2 FQNEAQ come from the germline V gene (reference sequence). The CDR3 runs 12 residues. The CD8+ and CD4+ T cells were isolated magnetically using a negative isolation approach, whereas the TEMRA cells were enriched by FACS. The sample belongs to a study of CD8 T cells in Susac syndrome. Study information: Patients with Susac syndrome, at blood draw, were therapy-naive, on corticosteroids, or on intravenous immunoglobulin alone. Study-wide points: Clonal expansion was not observed in the Susac syndrome CD4+ T cell repertoires.

It was with random hexamers that roughly 0.45 to 1 ug RNA was reverse transcribed. With immunoSEQ multiplex PCR, TCR beta CDR3 was amplified across 54 Vbeta and 13 Jbeta. TCRdb analysed the immunoSEQ multiplex PCR reads with MiXCR anew, one entry per CDR3 protein. This table has some 150,000 distinct CDR3 sequences, 85% to 95% appearing once. The chain couples TRBV7-9 to TRBJ2-7; D is ambiguous. The sample comprised CD4+ T cells from PBMCs. The sequence derives from a human donor with Susac syndrome. The CDR3 coding sequence is TGTGCCAGCAATAAGGGCGCCTACGAGCAGTACTTC. This gives the protein CASNKGAYEQYF.